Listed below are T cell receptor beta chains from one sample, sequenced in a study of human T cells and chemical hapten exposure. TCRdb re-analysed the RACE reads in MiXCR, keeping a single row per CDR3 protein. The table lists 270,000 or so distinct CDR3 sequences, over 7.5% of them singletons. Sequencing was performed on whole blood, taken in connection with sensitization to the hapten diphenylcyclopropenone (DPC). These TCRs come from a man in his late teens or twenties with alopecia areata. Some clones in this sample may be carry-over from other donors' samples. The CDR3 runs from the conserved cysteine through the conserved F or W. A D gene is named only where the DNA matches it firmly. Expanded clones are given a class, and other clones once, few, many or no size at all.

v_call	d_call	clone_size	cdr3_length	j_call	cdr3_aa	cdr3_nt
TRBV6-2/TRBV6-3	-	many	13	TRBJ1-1	CAHRKEVNTEAFF	TGTGCCCACAGAAAGGAGGTGAACACTGAAGCTTTCTTT
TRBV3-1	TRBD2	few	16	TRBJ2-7	CASSQFPTSGGYEQYF	TGTGCCAGCAGCCAATTCCCGACTAGCGGGGGCTACGAGCAGTACTTC
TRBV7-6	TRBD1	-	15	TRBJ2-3	CASSGQGGRTDTQYF	TGTGCCAGCAGCGGACAGGGGGGTAGGACAGATACGCAGTATTTT
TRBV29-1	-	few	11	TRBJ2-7	CSVETGAVVYF	TGCAGCGTTGAGACGGGCGCCGTCGTGTACTTC
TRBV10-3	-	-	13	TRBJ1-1	CAINRGNLGEAFF	TGTGCCATCAATAGGGGAAATCTGGGTGAAGCTTTCTTT
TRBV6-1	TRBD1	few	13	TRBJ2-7	CASSEEDRKDKYF	TGTGCCAGCAGTGAAGAGGACAGGAAAGATAAGTACTTC
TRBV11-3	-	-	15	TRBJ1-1	CASSPTPGGDTEAFF	TGTGCCAGCAGCCCAACCCCAGGAGGAGACACTGAAGCTTTCTTT
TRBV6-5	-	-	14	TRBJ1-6	CASSQTSGNSPLHF	TGTGCCAGCAGTCAGACTTCAGGGAATTCACCCCTCCACTTT
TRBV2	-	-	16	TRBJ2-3	CASSEDFRGSTDTQYF	TGTGCCAGCAGTGAGGACTTCAGGGGCAGCACAGATACGCAGTATTTT
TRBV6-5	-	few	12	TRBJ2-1	CASSPDPNEQFF	TGTGCCAGCAGTCCGGACCCCAATGAGCAGTTCTTC
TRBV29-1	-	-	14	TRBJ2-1	CSVRRQFLYNEQFF	TGCAGCGTCAGACGGCAGTTCCTCTACAATGAGCAGTTCTTC
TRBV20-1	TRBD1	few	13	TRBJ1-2	CSARRSGGEGYTF	TGCAGTGCTAGACGTTCAGGGGGCGAAGGCTACACCTTC
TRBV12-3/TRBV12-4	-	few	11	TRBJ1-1	CASSLMERAFF	TGTGCCAGCAGTTTAATGGAGCGAGCTTTCTTT
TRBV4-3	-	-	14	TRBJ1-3	CASSQEPLGVAIYF	TGCGCCAGCAGCCAAGAGCCCCTGGGAGTCGCCATATATTTT
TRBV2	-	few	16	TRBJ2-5	CASSLHREWIEETQYF	TGTGCCAGCAGTCTCCACAGGGAATGGATCGAAGAGACCCAGTACTTC
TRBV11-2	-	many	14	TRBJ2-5	CASSFSLGQETQYF	TGTGCCAGCAGCTTCTCACTGGGCCAAGAGACCCAGTACTTC
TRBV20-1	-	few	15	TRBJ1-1	CSAFKQGGGPTEAFF	TGCAGTGCTTTTAAGCAGGGCGGGGGGCCGACTGAAGCTTTCTTT
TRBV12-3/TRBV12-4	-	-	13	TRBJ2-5	CASSFVARETQYF	TGTGCCAGCAGTTTCGTAGCCCGGGAGACCCAGTACTTC
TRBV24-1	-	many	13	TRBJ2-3	CATTGEFTDTQYF	TGTGCCACCACAGGGGAGTTCACAGATACGCAGTATTTT
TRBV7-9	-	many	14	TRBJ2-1	CASSLVDYYNEQFF	TGTGCCAGCAGCTTAGTCGACTATTACAATGAGCAGTTCTTC
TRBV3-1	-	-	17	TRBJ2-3	CASSQEASTLSTDTQYF	TGTGCCAGCAGCCAAGAAGCTAGTACCCTTAGCACAGATACGCAGTATTTT
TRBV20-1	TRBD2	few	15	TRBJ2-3	CSARRGGTGTDTQYF	TGCAGTGCTAGACGGGGGGGCACTGGGACAGATACGCAGTATTTT
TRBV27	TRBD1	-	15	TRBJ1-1	CASSWAGGYSTEAFF	TGTGCCAGCAGTTGGGCAGGGGGCTATAGCACTGAAGCTTTCTTT